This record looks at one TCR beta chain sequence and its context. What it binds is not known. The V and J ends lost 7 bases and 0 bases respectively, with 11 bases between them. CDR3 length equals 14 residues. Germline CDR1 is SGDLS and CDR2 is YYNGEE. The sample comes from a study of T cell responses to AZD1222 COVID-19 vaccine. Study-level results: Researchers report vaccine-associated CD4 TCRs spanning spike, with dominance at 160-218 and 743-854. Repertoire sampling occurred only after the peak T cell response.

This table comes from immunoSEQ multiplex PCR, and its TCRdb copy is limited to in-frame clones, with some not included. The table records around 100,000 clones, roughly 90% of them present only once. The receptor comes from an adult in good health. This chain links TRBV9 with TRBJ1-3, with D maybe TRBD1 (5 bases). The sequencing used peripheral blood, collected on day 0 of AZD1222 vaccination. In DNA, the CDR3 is TGTGCCAGCGGGACCACGCTCTCTGGAAACACCATATATTTT. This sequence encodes CASGTTLSGNTIYF. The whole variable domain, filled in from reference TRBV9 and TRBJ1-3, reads DSGVTQTPKHLITATGQRVTLRCSPRSGDLSVYWYQQSLDQGLQFLIQYYNGEERAKGNILERFSAQQFPDLHSELNLSSLELGDSALYFCASGTTLSGNTIYFGEGSWLTVV.